This T cell receptor beta chain emerged from a study of cytomegalovirus exposure and HLA in healthy donors. CDR3 size: 14 residues. Germline lookup yields CDR1 SGHRS and CDR2 YFSETQ. Both 60 Vbeta primers and 13 Jbeta primers went into the PCR. TCRdb keeps only in-frame clones here, not all; method: immunoSEQ multiplex PCR. Among around 150,000 clones listed, over 75% were seen once. The chain uses TRBV5-1 and TRBJ2-5; TRBD2 might be the D (6 bases). The J call is in doubt because the DNA end fits TRBJ2-7 better. What was sequenced was PBMCs. This TCR was recovered from a woman aged 50 to 60 in good health and CMV-seropositive. The CDR3 DNA is TGCGCCAGCAGCTTGGTTGGGGGACTCTACGAGCAGTACTTC. This encodes CASSLVGGLYEQYF.